The 31 T cell receptor beta chains reported below all come from one sample, sequenced in a study of response to subunit inactivated influenza vaccine. Using its own MiXCR run on the RT-PCR reads, TCRdb lists one record per CDR3 protein. The sample consists of 300,000 to 350,000 distinct CDR3 sequences, roughly a fifth of them appearing once. Source: PBMCs from blood, taken about 20 months after vaccination. These receptor sequences come from a man aged 50 to 69 who received an inactivated influenza vaccine.

This clonotype was counted only a few times. This chain joins TRBV4-3 and TRBJ2-4; D gene unclear. The CDR3 has 14 residues. CDR1 is LGHNA and CDR2 is YSLEER in the germline V gene. Trimming left V 0 bases short and J 3 bases short, with 6 bases between. CDR3 residues: CASSQDNYKNIQYF. CDR3 DNA sequence: TGCGCCAGCAGCCAAGATAACTACAAAAACATTCAGTACTTC.

This clonotype turned up a few times. The V call is TRBV7-9, the J call TRBJ1-6; D perhaps matches TRBD1 (5 bases). CDR3 length equals 13 residues. V lost 0 bases and J 10 bases, leaving 7 bases between the germline ends. CDR1 SEHNR and CDR2 FQNEAQ come from the germline V gene (reference sequence). The DNA of the CDR3 is TGTGCCAGCAGCTTAGCGGGGGAATCACCCCTCCACTTT. Its translation: CASSLAGESPLHF.

The CDR3 region has the DNA TGTGCCACCGGGTGGGGTCAGCCCCAGCATTTT. Its protein is CATGWGQPQHF. The chain employs TRBV6-2 or TRBV6-3 and TRBJ1-5; no firm D call. Germline-derived CDR1 and CDR2 are MNHEY and SVGEGT. This CDR3 comprises 11 residues. With 10 bases removed from V and 6 bases from J, the gap between germline ends came to 10 bases.

This clonotype was seen more than once but under ten times. The rearrangement uses TRBV12-3 or TRBV12-4 and TRBJ1-2; D unresolved. The CDR3 consists of 13 residues. V was shortened by 3 bases and J by 6 bases, with 11 bases between the two germline ends. The DNA for the CDR3 is TGTGCCAGCAGTTTTCATCCGGGGAATGGCTACACCTTC. This encodes CASSFHPGNGYTF.

Only a few counts were recorded for this clonotype. This chain connects TRBV6-1 to TRBJ1-2; 12 bases are a match to TRBD1. Germline CDR1 MNHNS, CDR2 SASEGT. The CDR3 is 18 residues long. J was trimmed by 3 bases and V by 6 bases; bases with no gene match: 14. The CDR3 region is CASRSPGQGALNDYGYTF. As DNA, the CDR3 is TGTGCCAGCAGGTCCCCGGGACAGGGGGCTTTGAACGACTATGGCTACACCTTC.

The chain combines TRBV6-1 with TRBJ1-5; TRBD1 might be the D (6 bases). The CDR3 runs 14 residues. Germline V gene sequence: CDR1 MNHNS, CDR2 SASEGT. Trimming left V 6 bases short and J 7 bases short, with 16 bases between. CDR3 sequence: CASSSTGTEQPQHF. CDR3 sequence (DNA): TGTGCCAGCAGCAGTACAGGGACGGAACAGCCCCAGCATTTT.

The rearrangement uses TRBV5-1 and TRBJ2-3; TRBD2 matches at 11 bases. Germline V CDR1 and CDR2: SGHRS, YFSETQ. V trimming: 4 bases; J trimming: 2 bases; junction bases outside the gene matches: 6. CDR3 size: 16 residues. The CDR3 DNA reads as TGCGCCAGCAGCCCTCCGGGACTAGCGGCCACAGATACGCAGTATTTT. It codes for CASSPPGLAATDTQYF.

The sample holds a few counts of this clonotype. This sequence joins TRBV5-1 and TRBJ2-3; D unclear. Trimming left V 2 bases short and J 0 bases short, with 10 bases between. CDR3 size: 15 residues. Germline loops: CDR1 SGHRS, CDR2 YFSETQ. The CDR3 loop is CASSFHVASTDTQYF. The CDR3, as DNA: TGCGCCAGCAGCTTTCACGTCGCTAGCACAGATACGCAGTATTTT.

This clonotype was found a few times. The CDR3 DNA follows: TGTGCCAGCAGCCCCCAGGGGGGGTTGAACACTGAAGCTTTCTTT. Translating gives CASSPQGGLNTEAFF. The chain has TRBV7-9 and TRBJ1-1; 7 bases agree with TRBD1. CDR3 length: 15 residues. The germline CDR1 and CDR2 sequences are SEHNR and FQNEAQ (reference sequence). V was clipped by 5 bases and J by 0 bases; unmatched bases: 6. The full variable domain, its missing parts supplied by reference TRBV7-9 and TRBJ1-1, is DTGVSQNPRHKITKRGQNVTFRCDPISEHNRLYWYRQTLGQGPEFLTYFQNEAQLEKSRLLSDRFSAERPKGSFSTLEIQRTEQGDSAMYLCASSPQGGLNTEAFFGQGTRLTVV.

The V call is TRBV11-2, the J call TRBJ2-5; 8 bases map to TRBD1. Germline V CDR1 and CDR2: SGHAT, FQNNGV. This CDR3 has 14 residues. J lost 5 bases, V lost 1 base, and 3 bases had no gene match. CDR3 protein: CASSLGTGWETQYF. CDR3 in DNA: TGTGCCAGCAGCTTAGGGACAGGGTGGGAGACCCAGTACTTC.

CDR3 sequence: CASSPRVDGKNIQYF. The DNA for the CDR3 is TGCGCCAGCAGCCCCAGGGTGGATGGCAAAAACATTCAGTACTTC. The V and J genes are TRBV4-3 and TRBJ2-4; D may be TRBD1 (5 bases). The CDR3 has 15 residues. Germline CDR1 and CDR2: LGHNA and YSLEER. V was trimmed by 4 bases and J by 3 bases, leaving 13 bases between them.

This clonotype was found a few times. The gene calls are TRBV20-1 and TRBJ1-4, with 7 bases fitting TRBD1. V trimming: 5 bases; J trimming: 1 base; junction bases outside the gene matches: 7. The CDR3 consists of 15 residues. Per germline, CDR1 DFQATT and CDR2 SNEGSKA (reference sequence). The CDR3 DNA follows: TGCAGTGCTCCCGACAGGGAGGGAACTAATGAAAAACTGTTTTTT. It encodes CSAPDREGTNEKLFF.

This chain joins TRBV6-1 and TRBJ1-3, with D tentatively TRBD1 (6 bases). Looked up from germline, CDR1 is MNHNS and CDR2 is SASEGT. This CDR3 comprises 15 residues. V lost 6 bases, J lost 2 bases, and 14 bases lay in between. CDR3 in DNA: TGTGCCAGCAGGCCAACAGGGTCCACTGGAAACACCATATATTTT. Translated, it gives CASRPTGSTGNTIYF.

V is TRBV12-3 or TRBV12-4 and J is TRBJ2-1; no definite D call. V was shortened by 6 bases and J by 9 bases, with 15 bases between the two germline ends. The CDR3 extends over 13 amino acids. CDR3 amino acids: CASSKGLLGEQFF. The CDR3 DNA sequence: TGTGCCAGCAGCAAAGGCTTGCTAGGTGAGCAGTTCTTC.

This clonotype has just a few counts. This sequence joins TRBV12-3 or TRBV12-4 and TRBJ1-6, with D perhaps TRBD1 (5 bases). V shed 6 bases and J shed 4 bases, with 16 bases lying between them. This CDR3 comprises 16 residues. The DNA for the CDR3 is TGTGCCAGCAGCTTAATTGTGGGGGTGTATAATTCACCCCTCCACTTT. Protein: CASSLIVGVYNSPLHF.

This clonotype was recorded a few times. The chain links TRBV20-1 to TRBJ2-2; D perhaps matches TRBD1 (5 bases). CDR1 and CDR2 from the germline V gene are DFQATT and SNEGSKA (reference sequence). Trimming stripped 3 bases from V and 1 base from J, with 12 bases between. The length of the CDR3 is 15 residues. The CDR3 loop reads CSARSAGLNTGELFF. As DNA, the CDR3 is TGCAGTGCTAGGTCAGCAGGGTTGAACACCGGGGAGCTGTTTTTT.

This chain uses TRBV15 with TRBJ2-1; D remains unclear. Trimming removed 0 bases at V and 9 bases at J, with 12 bases between. In germline, CDR1 is LNHNV, CDR2 YYDKDF (reference sequence). CDR3 length equals 14 residues. The CDR3 DNA reads as TGTGCCACCAGCAGAGATATCGTTGGCAGTGAGCAGTTCTTC. This gives the protein CATSRDIVGSEQFF. Based on the CDR3 plus reference TRBV15 and TRBJ2-1, the full variable domain is DAMVIQNPRYQVTQFGKPVTLSCSQTLNHNVMYWYQQKSSQAPKLLFHYYDKDFNNEADTPDNFQSRRPNTSFCFLDIRSPGLGDTAMYLCATSRDIVGSEQFFGPGTRLTVL.

This clonotype was seen more than once but under ten times. The V and J genes are TRBV27 and TRBJ2-3, with D possibly TRBD2 on 5 matching bases. Trimming cost V 11 bases and J 2 bases, with 23 bases left between them. This CDR3 comprises 16 residues. Germline CDR1 is MNHEY and CDR2 is SMNVEV (reference sequence). CDR3 amino acids: CARYIEGEGATDTQYF. The CDR3 region has the DNA TGTGCCCGTTACATAGAGGGTGAGGGCGCCACAGATACGCAGTATTTT.

V and J are TRBV12-3 or TRBV12-4 and TRBJ2-7; 7 bases align to TRBD1. V gave up 4 bases and J gave up 4 bases; unmatched junction bases: 10. This CDR3 spans 15 amino acids. The CDR3 loop is CASSSSRQGSYEQYF. The CDR3 DNA is TGTGCCAGCAGTTCTTCCCGACAGGGCTCGTACGAGCAGTACTTC.

The chain combines TRBV7-6 with TRBJ2-3; D gene uncertain. CDR1 SGHVS and CDR2 FNYEAQ come from the germline V gene. Deletions cut 0 bases from V and 0 bases from J, with 10 bases between. The CDR3 sequence is 16 residues long. CDR3 protein: CASSLAGGPSTDTQYF. In DNA form, the CDR3 reads TGTGCCAGCAGCTTAGCGGGCGGTCCTAGCACAGATACGCAGTATTTT.

The CDR3 coding sequence is TGTGCCAGCAGGAGTTCTGACGAGCAGTACTTC. It specifies CASRSSDEQYF. The genes are TRBV25-1 and TRBJ2-7; D gene uncertain. Between the trimmed V and J ends, which lost 6 bases and 5 bases, there was a span of 8 bases. This CDR3 is built from 11 residues. Germline loops: CDR1 MGHDK, CDR2 SYGVNS.

In DNA, the CDR3 is TGTGCCAGCAGTCAAATGGGAGGGGGGGGAGCTTTCTTT. Translation: CASSQMGGGGAFF. The chain is built from TRBV12-3 or TRBV12-4 and TRBJ1-1; D perhaps matches TRBD1 (6 bases). Trimming removed 5 bases from V and 10 bases from J, with 17 bases in between. CDR3 length equals 13 residues.

A few counts support this clonotype. V and J are TRBV5-1 and TRBJ1-1; 9 nucleotides match TRBD1. The ends lost 5 bases at V and 5 bases at J; junction bases unmatched: 7. CDR1 is SGHRS and CDR2 is YFSETQ in the germline V gene. There are 14 residues in the CDR3. CDR3 sequence: CASRSGQGRTEAFF. The CDR3 nucleotides are TGCGCCAGCAGATCAGGACAGGGGAGGACTGAAGCTTTCTTT.

The chain links TRBV3-1 to TRBJ2-5, with 7 bases identical to TRBD2. Trimming removed 7 bases from V and 4 bases from J; junction bases left unmatched: 12. The CDR3 length is 15 residues. From germline, CDR1 is LGHDT and CDR2 YNNKEL (reference sequence). The CDR3 nucleotides read TGTGCCAGCAACCCATCGATGGGGGGGTCAGAGACCCAGTACTTC. Translation: CASNPSMGGSETQYF.

This rearrangement joins TRBV9 to TRBJ1-2; 9 nucleotides match TRBD1. Germline lookup yields CDR1 SGDLS and CDR2 YYNGEE. Trimming took 0 bases from V and 4 from J; bases not matched to a gene: 7. The CDR3 runs to 16 residues. CDR3 region: CASSVDRTGDLYGYTF. The CDR3 DNA is TGTGCCAGCAGCGTAGACAGGACAGGGGACCTCTATGGCTACACCTTC. Using reference TRBV9 and TRBJ1-2 for the parts outside the CDR3, the full variable domain is DSGVTQTPKHLITATGQRVTLRCSPRSGDLSVYWYQQSLDQGLQFLIQYYNGEERAKGNILERFSAQQFPDLHSELNLSSLELGDSALYFCASSVDRTGDLYGYTFGSGTRLTVV.

V is TRBV15 and J is TRBJ2-5; D unclear. The germline V and J ends were trimmed by 0 bases and 5 bases, with 7 bases remaining between them. CDR3 length: 13 amino acids. Germline V CDR1 and CDR2: LNHNV, YYDKDF (reference sequence). The CDR3 spells CATSRDHAETQYF. For the CDR3, the DNA is TGTGCCACCAGCAGAGATCACGCGGAGACCCAGTACTTC.

The V and J genes are TRBV5-1 and TRBJ1-1; D may be TRBD1 (5 bases). The CDR3 spans 13 residues. Trimming took off 5 bases at V and 3 bases at J, with 11 bases between the two ends. Germline V gives CDR1 SGHRS, CDR2 YFSETQ. The CDR3 sequence is CASRGQGDTEAFF. The CDR3 DNA is TGCGCCAGCAGAGGTCAAGGGGACACTGAAGCTTTCTTT. The full variable domain, rest sourced from reference TRBV5-1 and TRBJ1-1, is KAGVTQTPRYLIKTRGQQVTLSCSPISGHRSVSWYQQTPGQGLQFLFEYFSETQRNKGNFPGRFSGRQFSNSRSEMNVSTLELGDSALYLCASRGQGDTEAFFGQGTRLTVV.

V gene TRBV11-2 combines with J gene TRBJ2-4; the D call may be TRBD1 or TRBD2 (6 bases each). The germline V gene has CDR1 SGHAT and CDR2 FQNNGV. There are 19 residues in the CDR3. V was clipped by 5 bases and J by 1 base, with 24 bases between them. The CDR3 coding sequence is TGTGCCAGCAGCAGCCTCTCATTAGGGGGGCGAGTGGCCAAAAACATTCAGTACTTC. Encoded protein: CASSSLSLGGRVAKNIQYF.

The chain has TRBV4-2 and TRBJ1-3; TRBD1 agrees at 9 bases. With 4 bases clipped from V and 7 bases from J, the junction kept 8 bases outside the gene matches. The CDR3 covers 15 residues. Germline CDR1 and CDR2: LGHNA and YNFKEQ. The CDR3 spells CASSPITGTGNTIYF. DNA of the CDR3: TGTGCCAGCAGCCCCATAACCGGGACAGGGAACACCATATATTTT.

This clonotype was detected only a few times. The rearrangement links TRBV21-1 to TRBJ1-4; the D call of TRBD1 is as the table states it, not checked on the DNA. TRBV21-1 represents a pseudogene. The CDR3 contains 15 residues. The DNA for the CDR3 is TGTGCCAGCAGCAACGACAGGGGAAGATATGAAAAACTGTTTTTT. It encodes CASSNDRGRYEKLFF.

CDR3 loop: CASSQEYRPKTLGYEQYF. The CDR3 DNA sequence: TGCGCCAGCAGCCAGGAATACCGACCGAAGACCCTCGGGTACGAGCAGTACTTC. V is TRBV4-3 and J is TRBJ2-7; D remains unclear. Germline CDR1 LGHNA, CDR2 YSLEER. The CDR3 extends over 18 amino acids. V was clipped by 3 bases and J by 4 bases, with 25 bases between them.